The source of this T cell receptor beta chain is a study of shared clonotypes between healthy human individuals (dated by TCRdb to the early 2020s). With regard to the full study: The cohort included three men and a couple of women between 18 and 49 years of age. Libraries were prepared and TCR repertoires were sequenced by different laboratories using diverse techniques, in order to increase sequencing depth and limit assay-specific biases. The study deeply sequenced blood TCR repertoires of five healthy adults to estimate repertoire size and the extent of clonotype sharing between individuals. Each donor's leukapheresis produced roughly between roughly 0.85 and 9 billion PBMCs.

Taken from cysteine to phenylalanine, the CDR3 has 15 residues. Only the CDR3 region is kept as DNA, spanning 45 bases read in frame from base 1. The germline V gene encodes CDR1 SGHRS and CDR2 YFSETQ. V has 4 bases trimmed and J has 8 bases trimmed; junction bases matching no gene number 4. Donors were healthy HIV-negative adults with no recently reported acute infections or vaccinations. Every donor was a Caucasian adult living in Nashville, Tennessee, USA. For unsorted samples, some 100 million PBMCs were counted and genomic DNA was extracted with the QIAamp DNA Blood Mini kit. Blood was collected by leukapheresis, and PBMCs were isolated by Ficoll-Histopaque density gradient centrifugation and then cryopreserved in liquid nitrogen vapor phase. Using the deep immunoSEQ assay, TCR CDR3 regions were amplified from genomic DNA by multiplex PCR. Extracted genomic DNA from each cell subset was spread evenly across all wells of several immunoSEQ 96-well plates, with each plate serving as a replicate. For unsorted PBMC, approximately 290 ng genomic DNA, equal to about 30,000 T cell genomes, was loaded into each replicate PCR. Ten immunoSEQ deep assay plates were used to sequence unsorted PBMC genomic DNA. The purified libraries were quantified using a Qubit 3.0 fluorometer, sized with a Bioanalyzer 2100, and then quantified again using the KAPA Library Quantification kit. Every immunoSEQ 96-well plate was sequenced on a separate single-read 150-cycle Illumina NextSeq 550 flow cell. On the authors' methods: Because the immunoSEQ output held only junctional sequences and lacked quality scores, the filtering could not match the filtering applied to full-length reads. To assign V/J genes and CDR3, sequences were annotated using PyIR, a Python wrapper for IgBLAST v1.9, with IMGT germline references. Reads were removed for weak V/J assignments (E-value above 1e-6), missing CDR3, stop codons, out-of-frame junctions, or ambiguous translated residues. V3J clonotypes were defined by identical inferred V gene, J gene, and CDR3 amino acid sequence. Percentage overlap between repertoires was calculated by dividing the number of shared unique clonotypes by the size of the smaller repertoire. Repertoire richness was assessed with RTK rarefaction, the Chao1 estimator, and Recon v2.1 estimates of unobserved clonotypes. Held by TCRdb, this immuneACCESS table contains in-frame sequences only and omits some clones. Under half of the omission traces to an unresolved V gene where checked; the cause of the rest is unknown. The V and J calls and clone size come from that table; D and trimming were worked out from the DNA. Recorded for this sample are 450,000 to 650,000 clones; around 80% of them occurred a single time. Together, the top ten hold around 12% of the sample.

This clone was seen only a few times. The specificity of this receptor is unknown. Within one base of it there is no much larger clone, and no base qualities were kept. Additional DNA sequences in this sample encode the identical CDR3. Broader findings and caveats from the paper: Pairwise subsampling led to the expectation that sequencing depth would affect the degree of clonotype sharing among donors. The small number of donors limited the genetic and exposure-history diversity represented. Sampling was restricted to blood, and TCR repertoires in tissues likely differ from the TCR repertoires found in blood.

The sequence was obtained from a woman in her thirties or forties in good health. Some clones in this sample may be carry-over from other donors' samples. Material: PBMCs. The rearrangement combines TRBV5-1 with TRBJ2-1; 15 of the junction bases match TRBD2. DNA sequence: TGCGCCAGCAGCCCGGGACTAGCGGGAGGTGATGAGCAGTTCTTC. It encodes CASSPGLAGGDEQFF.